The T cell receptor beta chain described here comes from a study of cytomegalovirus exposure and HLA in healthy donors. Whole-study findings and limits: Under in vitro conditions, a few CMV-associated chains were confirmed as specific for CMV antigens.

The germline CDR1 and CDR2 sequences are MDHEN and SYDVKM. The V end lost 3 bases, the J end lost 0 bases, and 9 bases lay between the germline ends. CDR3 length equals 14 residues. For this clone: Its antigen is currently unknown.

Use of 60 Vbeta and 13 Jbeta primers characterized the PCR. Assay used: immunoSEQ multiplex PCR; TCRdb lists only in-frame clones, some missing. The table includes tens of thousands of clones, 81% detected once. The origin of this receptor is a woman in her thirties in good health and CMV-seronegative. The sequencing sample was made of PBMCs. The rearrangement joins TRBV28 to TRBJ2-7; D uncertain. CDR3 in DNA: TGTGCCAGCAGTTTGAGCAGGTTCTCCTACGAGCAGTACTTC. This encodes CASSLSRFSYEQYF.